The 18 T cell receptor beta chains reported below all come from one sample, sequenced in a study of cytomegalovirus exposure and HLA in healthy donors. The study ran its PCR with 60 Vbeta and 13 Jbeta primers. Produced via immunoSEQ multiplex PCR; TCRdb's table is partial and in-frame only. Of around 100,000 clones in the sample, about 80% were seen once. The material sequenced was PBMCs. These receptors all come from a woman younger than 35 in good health and CMV-seropositive.

The gene calls are TRBV30 and TRBJ1-2, with D possibly matching TRBD1 (6 bases). The V and J ends lost 0 bases and 8 bases respectively, with 16 bases between them. From germline, CDR1 is GTSNPN and CDR2 SVGIG (reference sequence). The CDR3 totals 14 residues. The CDR3, as DNA: TGTGCCTGGAGTGTAAGGGGGTCCCCCTGGGGCTACACCTTC. It specifies CAWSVRGSPWGYTF.

Comments on this clone: The CDR3 does not close with the conserved phenylalanine or tryptophan, likely indicating a read error. The chain uses TRBV30 and TRBJ1-1, with D uncertain. The CDR3 has 11 residues. Germline V gives CDR1 GTSNPN, CDR2 SVGIG (reference sequence). The CDR3 coding sequence is TGTGAAACTGTCCGGAGATCTGAAGCTTTCTTG. Translation gives CETVRRSEAFL.

This clone was picked up one time. The chain joins TRBV5-1 to TRBJ2-3; 14 bases agree with TRBD2. The CDR3 runs 18 residues. Germline trimming cut 2 bases from V and 3 bases from J; bases unmatched to any gene: 8. The germline V gene has CDR1 SGHRS and CDR2 YFSETQ. The CDR3 region is CASSLRTSGRIGTDTQYF. The CDR3 nucleotides are TGCGCCAGCAGCTTAAGGACTAGCGGGAGGATTGGAACAGATACGCAGTATTTT.

The V and J genes are TRBV6-5 and TRBJ2-1, with D maybe TRBD2 (5 bases). Germline-derived CDR1 and CDR2 are MNHEY and SVGAGI. The V and J ends lost 0 bases and 7 bases respectively, with 13 bases between them. The CDR3 spans 15 residues. This CDR3 reads CASSYSASRLNEQFF. The CDR3, as DNA: TGTGCCAGCAGTTACTCGGCTAGCAGACTAAATGAGCAGTTCTTC.

The chain joins TRBV14 to TRBJ2-7; no clear D. The germline V gene has CDR1 SGHDN and CDR2 FVKESK. The CDR3 loop spans 11 amino acids. Deletions cut 2 bases from V and 4 bases from J, with 3 bases between. CDR3 sequence (DNA): TGTGCCAGCAGCCAAACTTACGAGCAGTACTTC. Its protein product is CASSQTYEQYF.

The V call is TRBV27, the J call TRBJ1-2, with 7 positions matching TRBD1. V was pared by 2 bases and J by 5 bases, with 2 bases of the junction left unmatched. The CDR3 loop spans 13 amino acids. The germline V gene encodes CDR1 MNHEY and CDR2 SMNVEV (reference sequence). CDR3: CASSLLQGYGYTF. The CDR3 nucleotides are TGTGCCAGCAGTTTACTACAGGGGTATGGCTACACCTTC.

The V gene is TRBV7-9, the J gene TRBJ1-2; TRBD1 matches 8 bases. Germline lookup yields CDR1 SEHNR and CDR2 FQNEAQ (reference sequence). The CDR3 spans 13 residues. V lost 5 bases, J lost 8 bases, and 7 bases stayed unmatched. DNA of the CDR3: TGTGCCAGCAGCCTACAGACAGGGGTCGGCTACACCTTC. It specifies CASSLQTGVGYTF.

The chain carries TRBV9 and TRBJ2-7; TRBD2 matches 7 bases. Unmatched junction bases numbered 12, after V lost 4 bases and J lost 5 bases. From germline, CDR1 is SGDLS and CDR2 YYNGEE. The CDR3 has 15 residues. CDR3 DNA sequence: TGTGCCAGCAGCCCGACTGGGGGGAGGGCCCACGAGCAGTACTTC. It codes for CASSPTGGRAHEQYF.

V usage is TRBV4-1 and J usage is TRBJ2-7, with TRBD2 matching over 11 bases. V lost 2 bases, J lost 0 bases, and 0 bases stayed unmatched. This CDR3 spans 15 amino acids. CDR1 is MGHRA and CDR2 is YSYEKL in the germline V gene. The CDR3 here is CASSQTSGGSYEQYF. CDR3 DNA: TGCGCCAGCAGCCAAACTAGCGGGGGCTCCTACGAGCAGTACTTC.

This chain connects TRBV18 to TRBJ2-7, with TRBD2 as a possible D gene (5 bases). The CDR3 totals 14 residues. CDR1 KGHSH and CDR2 LQKENI come from the germline V gene. Between the trimmed V and J ends, which lost 2 bases and 2 bases, there was a span of 10 bases. CDR3 region: CASSPGSPTYEQYF. CDR3 coding DNA: TGTGCCAGCTCACCAGGGAGCCCCACCTACGAGCAGTACTTC. Full variable domain (outside the CDR3, taken from reference TRBV18 and TRBJ2-7): NAGVMQNPRHLVRRRGQEARLRCSPMKGHSHVYWYRQLPEEGLKFMVYLQKENIIDESGMPKERFSAEFPKEGPSILRIQQVVRGDSAAYFCASSPGSPTYEQYFGPGTRLTVT.

The chain recombines TRBV5-1 with TRBJ1-1; TRBD1 aligns across 11 bases. The CDR3 has 14 amino acids. V shed 6 bases, J shed 3 bases, and the junction held 4 bases outside the gene matches. Germline-derived CDR1 and CDR2 are SGHRS and YFSETQ. CDR3 protein: CASTPGQGDTEAFF. The CDR3 coding sequence is TGCGCCAGCACTCCGGGACAGGGGGACACTGAAGCTTTCTTT.

The chain uses TRBV6-5 and TRBJ2-2; D is perhaps TRBD2 (5 bases). The CDR3 runs to 15 residues. Germline CDR1 reads MNHEY; CDR2 reads SVGAGI. Trimming pared 2 bases from V and 8 bases from J, leaving 15 bases between. CDR3 protein: CASSYQPSSGGELFF. CDR3 in DNA: TGTGCCAGCAGTTACCAGCCCTCATCGGGGGGGGAGCTGTTTTTT.

This clone was picked up one time. The V gene is TRBV15, the J gene TRBJ2-5; no definite D call. CDR3 length equals 15 residues. Germline V lookup: CDR1 LNHNV, CDR2 YYDKDF (reference sequence). The germline V and J ends were trimmed by 0 bases and 1 base, with 9 bases remaining between them. The CDR3 reads CATSRDFGAQETQYF. The CDR3 nucleotides read TGTGCCACCAGCAGAGATTTTGGAGCCCAAGAGACCCAGTACTTC.

This clone appeared once. The chain uses TRBV6-1 and TRBJ1-5; 7 positions agree with TRBD1. The V segment lost 4 bases and the J segment 9 bases; nucleotides outside the gene matches: 6. This CDR3 is built from 13 residues. CDR1 is MNHNS, CDR2 SASEGT, per germline. DNA of the CDR3: TGTGCCAGCAGTGGAGACAGGGTGTGGCCCCAGCATTTT. Encoded protein: CASSGDRVWPQHF.

A note on this clone: Within the sample, other DNA sequences also encode this same CDR3. The V and J genes are TRBV5-1 and TRBJ1-5; D not resolved. Trimming took 4 bases from V and 0 from J, leaving 5 bases between them. Germline V gene sequence: CDR1 SGHRS, CDR2 YFSETQ. This CDR3 is 13 amino acids long. CDR3 nucleotide sequence: TGCGCCAGCAGCCGAGATAGCAATCAGCCCCAGCATTTT. Translated, it gives CASSRDSNQPQHF.

The chain is built from TRBV4-1 and TRBJ2-6, with 8 bases aligning to TRBD1. The CDR3 runs to 18 residues. V dropped 4 bases and J dropped 0; count of bases not matched to a gene: 8. Looked up from germline, CDR1 is MGHRA and CDR2 is YSYEKL. For the CDR3, the DNA is TGCGCCAGCAGCCGCCCGACAGGGGAATCCTCTGGGGCCAACGTCCTGACTTTC. Protein: CASSRPTGESSGANVLTF.

This clone is a singleton in its sample. CDR3 in amino acids: CASSLEPIEQYF. CDR3 in DNA: TGTGCCAGCAGCTTAGAACCTATTGAGCAGTACTTC. V usage is TRBV7-9 and J usage is TRBJ2-7; D gene uncertain. V shed 1 base and J shed 7 bases, with 8 bases lying between them. CDR1 and CDR2 from the germline V gene are SEHNR and FQNEAQ (reference sequence). This CDR3 is built from 12 residues.

V usage is TRBV6-1 and J usage is TRBJ2-2, with 9 bases lining up with TRBD1. Losses at the gene ends were 4 bases for V and 3 bases for J; bases not matched to a gene: 3. Germline V gene sequence: CDR1 MNHNS, CDR2 SASEGT. This CDR3 spans 15 amino acids. The CDR3 coding sequence is TGTGCCAGCAGTGTCCGGGACAGGGACACCGGGGAGCTGTTTTTT. Translation: CASSVRDRDTGELFF.